This TCR beta chain originates from a study of radiotherapy plus CTLA-4 blockade in lung cancer. Whole-study context: Overall, around 20% of patients showed an objective response, while 31% attained disease control.

General study points: After radiotherapy and ipilimumab, tumor-derived clones expanded in peripheral blood. Interferon-beta and early blood T cell clone dynamics reportedly predicted response best.

CDR1 SQVTM and CDR2 ANQGSEA come from the germline V gene. The V end was cut by 7 bases, the J end by 5 bases, with 17 bases between. The CDR3 runs to 13 residues. Comments on this clone: The antigen is not known.

The protocol was immunoSEQ multiplex PCR, while the TCRdb copy is restricted to in-frame clones and leaves out a portion. This table has 75,000 to 100,000 clones, around 88% appearing once. The study treated chemo-refractory metastatic non-small-cell lung cancer patients with focal radiation plus ipilimumab CTLA-4 blockade. The chain combines TRBV29-1 with TRBJ2-5; D is uncertain. The sequences come from peripheral blood, collected from a patient treated with radiotherapy plus ipilimumab. This clonotype originated in a human donor with non-small cell lung cancer that progressed on radiotherapy plus ipilimumab. DNA of the CDR3: TGCAGCGCCAAAGACACCCCGTTTGAGACCCAGTACTTC. It codes for CSAKDTPFETQYF.